This passage covers 27 T cell receptor beta chains from one sample sequenced in a study of CD8 T cells in Susac syndrome. An amount of RNA that ranged from about 0.45 to 1 ug was reverse transcribed with random hexamers. TCRdb ran MiXCR on the immunoSEQ multiplex PCR reads and lists one entry per CDR3 protein. The sample yields 400,000 or so distinct CDR3 sequences, around 85% seen once. The sample comprised CD8+ T cells from PBMCs. These receptors came from a human donor with multiple sclerosis.

The chain is built from TRBV28 and TRBJ2-3, with 9 bases aligning to TRBD2. There are 15 residues in the CDR3. The germline V gene encodes CDR1 MDHEN and CDR2 SYDVKM. Unmatched junction bases numbered 3, after V lost 3 bases and J lost 2 bases. CDR3 sequence (DNA): TGTGCCAGCAGTTTTACTAGCGGGTACACAGATACGCAGTATTTT. Amino acids: CASSFTSGYTDTQYF.

This clonotype turned up a few times. The chain combines TRBV11-2 with TRBJ2-5; 7 nucleotides align to TRBD2. Germline V lookup: CDR1 SGHAT, CDR2 FQNNGV. V lost 6 bases, J lost 5 bases, and 6 bases stayed unmatched. The CDR3 has 13 amino acids. CDR3 sequence: CASSFPGGETQYF. In nucleotides, the CDR3 is TGTGCCAGCAGTTTCCCCGGGGGGGAGACCCAGTACTTC.

This rearrangement joins TRBV10-1 to TRBJ2-2, with D unresolved. This CDR3 is built from 16 residues. V was shortened by 3 bases and J by 2 bases, with 13 bases between the two germline ends. The germline gives CDR1 WNHNN, CDR2 SYGVQD (reference sequence). CDR3 sequence: CASSEDGDLNTGELFF. CDR3 in DNA: TGCGCCAGCAGTGAAGACGGAGACCTCAACACCGGGGAGCTGTTTTTT.

This clonotype was counted only a few times. This chain connects TRBV9 to TRBJ2-3; 11 positions agree with TRBD2. Unmatched junction bases numbered 3, after V lost 6 bases and J lost 3 bases. The CDR3 runs to 14 residues. Germline V lookup: CDR1 SGDLS, CDR2 YYNGEE. CDR3 nucleotide sequence: TGTGCCAGCAACGGACTAGCGGGTACAGATACGCAGTATTTT. Encoded protein: CASNGLAGTDTQYF.

The chain has TRBV5-1 and TRBJ1-1, with 7 bases identical to TRBD1. The J segment lost 2 bases and the V segment lost 3 bases, leaving 4 bases of the junction unmatched. CDR1 SGHRS and CDR2 YFSETQ come from the germline V gene. The CDR3 runs 14 residues. The CDR3 region has the DNA TGCGCCAGCAGCTACCGGGACAGTAACACTGAAGCTTTCTTT. Translated, it gives CASSYRDSNTEAFF.

This chain links TRBV5-4 with TRBJ2-5; 7 bases map to TRBD2. V was pared by 2 bases and J by 5 bases, with 9 bases of the junction left unmatched. CDR1 is SGHNT and CDR2 is YYREEE in the germline V gene (reference sequence). The CDR3 spans 15 residues. CDR3 coding DNA: TGTGCCAGCAGCTTTATCGCGGGAGACTTGGAGACCCAGTACTTC. It yields the protein CASSFIAGDLETQYF.

The V call is TRBV30, the J call TRBJ1-1; D perhaps matches TRBD1 (5 bases). The CDR3 has 14 amino acids. CDR1 is GTSNPN, CDR2 SVGIG, per germline (reference sequence). V lost 2 bases and J 1 base, leaving 11 bases between the germline ends. The CDR3 region is CAWSFFQGNTEAFF. For the CDR3, the DNA is TGTGCCTGGAGTTTTTTTCAGGGGAACACTGAAGCTTTCTTT.

The chain couples TRBV29-1 to TRBJ2-7, with TRBD1 matching over 10 bases. CDR1 is SQVTM, CDR2 ANQGSEA, per germline. V lost 7 bases, J lost 5 bases, and 8 bases stayed unmatched. The CDR3 is 13 amino acids. The CDR3 here is CSACGTGVDEQYF. The CDR3 DNA reads as TGCAGCGCTTGCGGGACAGGGGTTGACGAGCAGTACTTC.

J is TRBJ2-1 and V is TRBV9, with D possibly matching TRBD1 (6 bases). From germline, CDR1 is SGDLS and CDR2 YYNGEE. Trimming stripped 0 bases from V and 2 bases from J, with 9 bases between. This CDR3 region has 15 residues. CDR3 loop: CASSVDQGPYNEQFF. As DNA, the CDR3 is TGTGCCAGCAGCGTAGATCAGGGGCCCTACAATGAGCAGTTCTTC.

The chain joins TRBV5-8 to TRBJ2-4; weak D call: TRBD1 (5 bases). Germline loops: CDR1 SGHTS, CDR2 YDEGEE. The CDR3 sequence is 11 residues long. V was cut by 4 bases and J by 10 bases, with 9 bases left in between. The CDR3, as DNA: TGTGCCAGCAGCCCCAAGGGGATTCAGTACTTC. Translating it yields CASSPKGIQYF. Variable domain in full (rest from reference TRBV5-8 and TRBJ2-4): EAGVTQSPTHLIKTRGQQATLRCSPISGHTSVYWYQQALGLGLQFLLWYDEGEERNRGNFPPRFSGRQFPNYSSELNVNALELEDSALYLCASSPKGIQYFGAGTRLSVL.

The J gene is TRBJ1-2, the V gene TRBV30; the match to TRBD1 covers 7 bases. The CDR3 is 14 residues long. Trimming took 4 bases from V and 4 from J; bases not matched to a gene: 9. From germline, CDR1 is GTSNPN and CDR2 SVGIG (reference sequence). The CDR3 DNA follows: TGTGCCTGGAAACCAGGGGGTTTTTTCTATGGCTACACCTTC. It yields the protein CAWKPGGFFYGYTF.

Notes on this clonotype: The junction shows a germline mismatch at one end, possibly a read error. This CDR3 is CASSFLNQSQHF. The CDR3 DNA sequence: TGTGCCAGCAGTTTTCTGAATCAGTCCCAGCATTTT. V is TRBV27 and J is TRBJ1-5, with D unresolved. CDR1 MNHEY and CDR2 SMNVEV come from the germline V gene (reference sequence). CDR3 length: 12 amino acids.

V is TRBV19 and J is TRBJ1-1, with 8 bases lining up with TRBD1. Germline CDR1 LNHDA, CDR2 SQIVND (reference sequence). The CDR3 has 15 residues. The junction had 4 bases not matched to a gene; V was cut back by 3 bases and J by 1 base. The CDR3 DNA reads TGTGCCAGTAGTATGAGAACAGGGGGGAACACTGAAGCTTTCTTT. Protein: CASSMRTGGNTEAFF.

V and J are TRBV2 and TRBJ2-1, with 8 bases lining up with TRBD2. Germline-derived CDR1 and CDR2 are SNHLY and FYNNEI. J was trimmed by 15 bases and V by 6 bases; bases with no gene match: 4. The CDR3 covers 10 residues. As DNA, the CDR3 is TGTGCCAGCAGGGGACTAGATGGGTTCTTC. Protein: CASRGLDGFF.

The gene calls are TRBV4-2 and TRBJ2-7; a weak D match, TRBD2 (5 bases). CDR1 and CDR2 from the germline V gene are LGHNA and YNFKEQ. The V gene lost 0 bases and the J gene lost 0 bases, with 9 bases spanning the gap. The length of the CDR3 is 15 residues. CDR3 protein: CASSQDAGSSYEQYF. Here the CDR3 DNA reads TGTGCCAGCAGCCAAGATGCGGGCAGCTCCTACGAGCAGTACTTC.

CDR3 DNA sequence: TGTGCCAGCAGCTGGGTGGGGTGGGGGACGAGCTCCTACGAGCAGTACTTC. Protein: CASSWVGWGTSSYEQYF. This chain joins TRBV5-6 and TRBJ2-7; D possibly matches TRBD1 or TRBD2 (5 bases each). Per germline, CDR1 SGHDT and CDR2 YYEEEE. Trimming took off 3 bases at V and 0 bases at J, with 19 bases between the two ends. The CDR3 sequence is 17 residues long.

The V call is TRBV27, the J call TRBJ1-1; D call uncertain. The CDR3 extends over 15 amino acids. Germline CDR1 MNHEY, CDR2 SMNVEV (reference sequence). V dropped 3 bases and J dropped 0 bases, with 11 bases sitting between them. CDR3 in amino acids: CASSFRLGLNTEAFF. CDR3 nucleotides: TGTGCCAGCAGTTTTCGTCTCGGGTTGAACACTGAAGCTTTCTTT.

The J gene is TRBJ2-1, the V gene TRBV7-6; 8 positions match TRBD2. V was pared by 5 bases and J by 9 bases, with 18 bases of the junction left unmatched. The CDR3 is made up of 17 amino acids. From germline, CDR1 is SGHVS and CDR2 FNYEAQ. The CDR3 nucleotides are TGTGCCAGCAGCCCACAAGGGGGGAGCGGGGGCCTGGGTGAGCAGTTCTTC. Translating gives CASSPQGGSGGLGEQFF.

This clonotype was picked up one time. The V gene is TRBV2, the J gene TRBJ1-1; possibly TRBD1 for D (6 bases). In germline, CDR1 is SNHLY, CDR2 FYNNEI. The CDR3 has 16 amino acids. Trimming cost V 2 bases and J 3 bases, with 16 bases left between them. The CDR3 spells CASSETVPRGDTEAFF. Here the CDR3 DNA reads TGTGCCAGCAGTGAAACGGTGCCAAGGGGGGACACTGAAGCTTTCTTT. Based on the CDR3 plus reference TRBV2 and TRBJ1-1, the full variable domain is EPEVTQTPSHQVTQMGQEVILRCVPISNHLYFYWYRQILGQKVEFLVSFYNNEISEKSEIFDDQFSVERPDGSNFTLKIRSTKLEDSAMYFCASSETVPRGDTEAFFGQGTRLTVV.

This clonotype was counted once. This sequence joins TRBV7-9 and TRBJ1-2; weak D call: TRBD1 (6 bases). Per germline, CDR1 SEHNR and CDR2 FQNEAQ (reference sequence). The CDR3 length is 15 residues. V lost 1 base to trimming and J lost 6 bases, with 15 bases between them. CDR3 residues: CASSLEREDRNGYTF. For the CDR3, the DNA is TGTGCCAGCAGCTTAGAGCGGGAGGACAGAAATGGCTACACCTTC.

The chain recombines TRBV11-2 with TRBJ1-5, with a possible D match to TRBD1 (5 bases). The CDR3 is made up of 15 amino acids. V was trimmed by 5 bases and J by 5 bases, leaving 16 bases between them. Germline lookup yields CDR1 SGHAT and CDR2 FQNNGV. The CDR3: CASSATVSPHQPQHF. In nucleotides, the CDR3 is TGTGCCAGCAGCGCGACAGTTTCCCCTCATCAGCCCCAGCATTTT.

This chain joins TRBV28 and TRBJ2-3, with TRBD1 matching over 8 bases. This CDR3 region has 15 residues. J gave up 4 bases and V 4 bases, and 7 bases lay outside the gene matches. Per germline, CDR1 MDHEN and CDR2 SYDVKM. The CDR3 bases are TGTGCCAGCAGTTCGCGACAGGGGTATCCAGATACGCAGTATTTT. It specifies CASSSRQGYPDTQYF.

The V gene is TRBV3-1, the J gene TRBJ1-6; 12 positions match TRBD1. The junction had 1 base not matched to a gene; V was cut back by 1 base and J by 9 bases. The CDR3 has 15 residues. Germline V gene sequence: CDR1 LGHDT, CDR2 YNNKEL (reference sequence). The CDR3 loop reads CASSQGDRGLSPLHF. Here the CDR3 DNA reads TGTGCCAGCAGCCAAGGGGACAGGGGGCTTTCACCCCTCCACTTT.

The gene calls are TRBV30 and TRBJ2-2; D might be TRBD1 or TRBD2, each matching 5 bases. The CDR3 has 15 residues. The germline CDR1 and CDR2 sequences are GTSNPN and SVGIG (reference sequence). V shed 0 bases and J shed 1 base, with 9 bases lying between them. The CDR3 protein is CAWSVGTMNTGELFF. For the CDR3, the DNA is TGTGCCTGGAGTGTAGGGACCATGAACACCGGGGAGCTGTTTTTT.

The rearrangement links TRBV3-1 to TRBJ2-7; perhaps TRBD1 as D (5 bases). V was clipped by 1 base and J by 5 bases, with 12 bases between them. Germline-derived CDR1 and CDR2 are LGHDT and YNNKEL (reference sequence). This CDR3 has 14 residues. The CDR3 region is CASSQVARAHEQYF. The CDR3 DNA follows: TGTGCCAGCAGCCAAGTTGCCAGGGCCCACGAGCAGTACTTC.

This chain joins TRBV20-1 and TRBJ2-2, with 7 bases identical to TRBD2. V lost 2 bases, J lost 4 bases, and 13 bases stayed unmatched. The CDR3 is made up of 17 amino acids. CDR1 DFQATT and CDR2 SNEGSKA come from the germline V gene (reference sequence). CDR3 amino acids: CSARSGESGGITGELFF. CDR3 coding DNA: TGCAGTGCTAGAAGCGGAGAGTCGGGAGGAATCACCGGGGAGCTGTTTTTT.

The rearrangement links TRBV14 to TRBJ2-6; the match to TRBD2 covers 9 bases. CDR1 and CDR2 (germline): SGHDN, FVKESK. This CDR3 has 20 residues. The ends lost 1 base at V and 1 base at J; junction bases unmatched: 11. As DNA, the CDR3 is TGTGCCAGCAGCCAAGGACTAGCGGCAGGCTGGGGTTCTGGGGCCAACGTCCTGACTTTC. This sequence encodes CASSQGLAAGWGSGANVLTF.